The 30 T cell receptor beta chains below come from one sample, sequenced in a study of T cells in women clearing cervical HPV infection. Here immunoSEQ multiplex PCR was the method, and the copy in TCRdb shows in-frame clones only, minus some. In total, the table holds about 20,000 clones. Specimen: blood buffy coat. These receptors originate from a woman between 18 and 75 years old with a cervical HPV16 infection that either progressed to CIN3+ or cleared (not recorded which).

As for this clone: The CDR3 end lies 3 residues beyond the end of the read and is filled in from the germline J gene. V gene TRBV6-2 or TRBV6-3 combines with J gene TRBJ2-2; 11 nucleotides line up with TRBD1. Per germline, CDR1 MNHEY and CDR2 SVGEGT. The V and J ends lost 6 bases and 7 bases, in that order; junction bases with no gene match: 7. The CDR3 extends over 15 amino acids. The DNA read from the CDR3 is TGTGCCAGCAGACGAGGACAGGGGGCAGGCGGGGAG. Translation: CASRRGQGAGGE. The full CDR3 reads CASRRGQGAGGELFF.

On this clone itself: One end of the junction is discordant with germline, which a read error may explain. The DNA ends 3 residues before the CDR3 does, and the rest of the CDR3 is filled in from the germline J gene. V usage is TRBV4-2 and J usage is TRBJ2-1; weak D call: TRBD2 (5 bases). The CDR3 extends over 16 amino acids. Per germline, CDR1 LGHNA and CDR2 YNFKEQ. The part of the CDR3 DNA that was read is TGCGCCAGCAGCCAAGGACTCAACGCCCTATACAATGAG. Protein: CASSQGLNALYNE. The whole CDR3 is CASSQGLNALYNEQFF.

CDR3 in amino acids: CASSPAPRGFGAGYTF. CDR3 bases read: TGTGCCAGTAGTCCCGCCCCAAGGGGGTTCGGGGCTGGC. V and J are TRBV19 and TRBJ1-2; TRBD1 might be the D (6 bases). The read ends 3 residues before the CDR3 terminus; that terminus is restored from the germline J gene. CDR1 and CDR2 (germline): LNHDA, SQIVND (reference sequence). V was shortened by 5 bases and J by 7 bases, with 23 bases between the two germline ends. CDR3 size: 16 residues.

CDR3 DNA, as far as it was read: TGTGCCAGCGGCAAAGCGGGATCACAGGATACC. Translated: CASGKAGSQDT. The entire CDR3 protein reads CASGKAGSQDTYTF. V gene TRBV6-2 or TRBV6-3 combines with J gene TRBJ1-2, with D possibly being TRBD1 (5 bases). The CDR3 end falls 3 residues outside the read, so it is completed with the germline J gene. The CDR3 is made up of 14 amino acids. In germline, CDR1 is MNHEY, CDR2 SVGEGT.

With regard to this clone: The read gets to within 3 residues of the CDR3 end, and the germline J gene fills in the rest. The chain carries TRBV7-2 and TRBJ1-5; maybe TRBD1 (5 bases). Trimming shortened V by 5 bases and J by 4 bases, and 12 bases separated the two germline ends. The CDR3 sequence is 14 residues long. Germline assignment: CDR1 SGHTA and CDR2 FQGNSA. CDR3 region: CASSKDSPNQPQHF. The sequenced CDR3 bases are TGTGCCAGCAGCAAAGACAGTCCTAATCAGCCC.

As concerns this clone: A junction boundary mismatches the germline segment, possibly from a read error. The CDR3 end is not reached by the read, which stops 3 residues before it; the germline J gene fills it in. This CDR3 is also generated by other DNA sequences in the sample. The J gene is TRBJ1-3, the V gene TRBV5-4; TRBD1 aligns across 8 bases. This CDR3 spans 14 amino acids. Germline V gives CDR1 SGHNT, CDR2 YYREEE (reference sequence). CDR3 DNA (partial): TGTGCCAGCAGCAGTAGACAGGGGCCAAACACA. Its translation is CASSSRQGPNT. The CDR3 reads in full as CASSSRQGPNTIYF.

Notes on this clone: The sequence runs out 3 residues before the end of the CDR3; the remainder is reconstructed from the germline J gene. This sequence joins TRBV19 and TRBJ1-1; tentatively, D is TRBD1 (5 bases). The CDR3 has 14 residues. The germline V gene encodes CDR1 LNHDA and CDR2 SQIVND (reference sequence). Trimming stripped 1 base from V and 1 base from J, with 7 bases between. The CDR3 bases that were read are TGTGCCAGTAGTATAGGGACACCGAACACTGAA. As protein: CASSIGTPNTE. The entire CDR3 protein is CASSIGTPNTEAFF.

For this clone: The read falls 3 residues short of the CDR3 end, and the missing part is taken from the germline J gene. The rearrangement links TRBV4-2 to TRBJ2-5, with 10 bases matching TRBD2. V dropped 6 bases and J dropped 5; count of bases not matched to a gene: 0. The CDR3 contains 12 residues. Germline V lookup: CDR1 LGHNA, CDR2 YNFKEQ. The part of the CDR3 DNA that was read is TGTGCCAGCAGGACTAGCGGGGAGACC. Its protein product is CASRTSGET. The entire CDR3 protein is CASRTSGETQYF.

Remarks on this clone: The read gets to within 3 residues of the CDR3 end, and the germline J gene fills in the rest. J is TRBJ1-2 and V is TRBV18; D gene unclear. The germline V gene encodes CDR1 KGHSH and CDR2 LQKENI. CDR3 length: 15 residues. Partial CDR3 DNA: TGTGCCAGCTCACCGTCTCAGACTAGCACAGATACC. Translation gives CASSPSQTSTDT. In full, the CDR3 is CASSPSQTSTDTYTF.

To note about this clone: Coverage ceases 3 residues before the CDR3 finishes, and the germline J gene fills in the end. The chain links TRBV5-1 to TRBJ2-1, with TRBD2 matching 15 bases. From germline, CDR1 is SGHRS and CDR2 YFSETQ. The CDR3 runs to 17 residues. Trimming cost V 5 bases and J 2 bases; bases outside gene matches: 5. This CDR3 reads CASSSGTSGGPYNEQFF. The DNA read from the CDR3 is TGCGCCAGCAGTAGTGGGACTAGCGGGGGGCCCTACAATGAG.

A remark on this clone: The read terminates 3 residues before the CDR3 end, so the remaining end is supplied by the germline J gene. The rearrangement links TRBV6-2 or TRBV6-3 to TRBJ1-6; the D gene is possibly TRBD1 (5 bases). Germline CDR1 reads MNHEY; CDR2 reads SVGEGT. This CDR3 is 17 amino acids long. V was pared by 2 bases and J by 5 bases, with 16 bases between. The CDR3 bases that were read are TGTGCCAGCAGTTACCCGCAGTGGGCAGGGAATAATTCACCC. It yields the protein CASSYPQWAGNNSP. The full CDR3 sequence reads CASSYPQWAGNNSPLHF.

As for this clone: Sequencing ends 3 residues short of the CDR3 end; the germline J gene provides the rest. The rearrangement links TRBV20-1 to TRBJ1-4, with TRBD1 as a possible D gene (5 bases). Germline CDR1 is DFQATT and CDR2 is SNEGSKA (reference sequence). This CDR3 spans 16 amino acids. CDR3 sequence reads: CSAGSVVNSGANVLFF. CDR3 DNA (partial): TGCAGTGCCGGGAGCGTGGTAAACTCTGGGGCCAACGTA.

Details on this clone: The junction shows a germline mismatch at one end, possibly a read error. Read coverage stops 3 residues before the CDR3 terminus; the germline J gene supplies the remainder. The chain employs TRBV4-2 and TRBJ2-2; D remains unclear. CDR1 and CDR2 from the germline V gene are LGHNA and YNFKEQ. This CDR3 contains 14 residues. The CDR3 DNA, read in part, is TGCGCCAGCAGCCAAGATCTCGCAGCGAGGGAG. Translation gives CASSQDLAARE. The whole CDR3 protein is CASSQDLAARELFF.

The covered CDR3 bases are TGTGCCATGGCGCGGGGGGGCCAAGAGACC. As protein: CAMARGGQET. Given in full, the CDR3 is CAMARGGQETQYF. This sequence joins TRBV10-3 and TRBJ2-5, with 9 bases aligning to TRBD2. Read coverage stops 3 residues before the CDR3 terminus; the germline J gene supplies the remainder. CDR3 length: 13 amino acids. The V and J ends lost 9 bases and 1 base, in that order; junction bases with no gene match: 3. CDR1 is ENHRY and CDR2 is SYGVKD in the germline V gene.

On this clone: The sequenced fragment ends 3 residues before the CDR3 boundary, so the rest is inferred from the germline J gene. The V and J genes are TRBV11-2 and TRBJ2-1; 7 positions match TRBD2. The CDR3 loop spans 12 amino acids. Trimming cost V 3 bases and J 9 bases; bases outside gene matches: 2. Germline V CDR1 and CDR2: SGHAT, FQNNGV. The CDR3 here is CASSLGGGEQFF. The sequenced part of the CDR3 DNA is TGTGCCAGCAGCTTGGGGGGGGGTGAG.

As to this clone: The read is 3 residues too short to cover the CDR3 end, so that end is filled in from the germline J gene. The rearrangement joins TRBV12-3 or TRBV12-4 to TRBJ2-1; 11 nucleotides agree with TRBD1. Losses at the gene ends were 9 bases for V and 6 bases for J; bases not matched to a gene: 7. This CDR3 is built from 14 residues. CDR3 in amino acids: CASSGTGGGNEQFF. The part of the CDR3 DNA that was read is TGTGCCAGTTCCGGGACAGGGGGGGGCAATGAG.

Of note for this clone: The sequence runs out 3 residues before the end of the CDR3; the remainder is reconstructed from the germline J gene. The chain uses TRBV7-9 and TRBJ1-2; no firm D call. The CDR3 loop spans 14 amino acids. CDR1 SEHNR and CDR2 FQNEAQ come from the germline V gene (reference sequence). CDR3 bases read: TGTGCCAGCAGCGAACTAGCGGGGTGGAATGAC. Translated: CASSELAGWND. The full CDR3 is CASSELAGWNDYTF.

For this clone: The read is 3 residues too short to cover the CDR3 end, so that end is filled in from the germline J gene. The chain employs TRBV7-8 and TRBJ1-2; D is uncertain. The CDR3 is 14 residues long. Germline-derived CDR1 and CDR2 are SGHVS and FQNEAQ. The chain's CDR3 is CASSLVRNPDTYTF. The CDR3 DNA, read in part, is TGTGCCAGCAGCTTAGTTCGCAATCCAGATACC.

Regarding this clone: The CDR3 end lies 3 residues beyond the end of the read and is filled in from the germline J gene. This sequence joins TRBV30 and TRBJ2-4, with a weak D call TRBD1 (5 bases). This CDR3 contains 12 residues. CDR1 is GTSNPN and CDR2 is SVGIG in the germline V gene (reference sequence). CDR3 region: CAWRQGRFGQYF. CDR3 DNA, as far as it was read: TGTGCCTGGAGGCAGGGTAGGTTTGGT.

Remarks on this clone: Read sequence stops 3 residues before the CDR3 end, and the germline J gene provides the missing end. V is TRBV6-1 and J is TRBJ1-6; no firm D call. CDR1 is MNHNS and CDR2 is SASEGT in the germline V gene. This CDR3 is built from 16 residues. Trimming left V 2 bases short and J 0 bases short, with 8 bases between. The chain's CDR3 is CASSEQESSYNSPLHF. CDR3 DNA (partial): TGTGCCAGCAGTGAACAGGAGAGCTCCTATAATTCACCC.

Concerning this clone itself: Read sequence stops 3 residues before the CDR3 end, and the germline J gene provides the missing end. The chain carries TRBV5-8 and TRBJ2-5, with 8 bases identical to TRBD2. The V segment lost 4 bases and the J segment 1 base; nucleotides outside the gene matches: 6. The CDR3 extends over 15 amino acids. CDR1 and CDR2 from the germline V gene are SGHTS and YDEGEE. Partial CDR3 DNA: TGTGCCAGCAGCCCGGAGACTAGCGCCCAAGAGACC. This encodes CASSPETSAQET. The CDR3 as a whole reads CASSPETSAQETQYF.

About this clone itself: The read falls 3 residues short of the CDR3 end, and the missing part is taken from the germline J gene. This chain connects TRBV28 to TRBJ2-2; no reliable D call. Trimming shortened V by 5 bases and J by 0 bases, and 4 bases separated the two germline ends. The CDR3 sequence is 13 residues long. From germline, CDR1 is MDHEN and CDR2 SYDVKM. The CDR3 spells CASSLPNTGELFF. The CDR3 DNA, read in part, is TGTGCCAGCAGTCTCCCGAACACCGGGGAG.

Concerning this clone itself: The CDR3 extends 3 residues past the end of the read, so its final part is completed from the germline J gene. The V call is TRBV6-2 or TRBV6-3, the J call TRBJ1-2, with D possibly matching TRBD1 (5 bases). CDR3 length: 15 amino acids. CDR1 and CDR2 (germline): MNHEY, SVGEGT. Here the CDR3 reads CASSLEGLRTYDYTF. The sequenced CDR3 bases are TGTGCCAGCAGTCTCGAGGGGCTCCGGACCTACGAC.

With respect to this clone: The read terminates 3 residues before the CDR3 end, so the remaining end is supplied by the germline J gene. This rearrangement joins TRBV7-8 to TRBJ1-2; D remains unclear. CDR3 length: 17 amino acids. The V gene lost 8 bases and the J gene lost 2 bases, with 24 bases spanning the gap. Per the germline V gene, CDR1 is SGHVS and CDR2 is FQNEAQ. CDR3 in amino acids: CASVRWPVSQGNYGYTF. CDR3 DNA, as far as it was read: TGTGCCAGCGTCAGGTGGCCGGTCTCCCAAGGGAACTATGGC.

To note about this clone: The read ends 3 residues shy of where the CDR3 ends; the end is completed using the germline J gene. The chain links TRBV20-1 to TRBJ1-4, with TRBD1 as a possible D gene (6 bases). The germline V gene has CDR1 DFQATT and CDR2 SNEGSKA (reference sequence). The CDR3 totals 14 residues. Trimming stripped 1 base from V and 8 bases from J, with 14 bases between. Incomplete CDR3 DNA: TGCAGTGCTAGAGCCGGAGGGGGAAGGGAAAAA. Protein sequence: CSARAGGGREK. The complete CDR3 protein is CSARAGGGREKLFF.

As concerns this clone: From the germline J gene comes the end of the CDR3, since the read stops 3 residues before it. The rearrangement links TRBV19 to TRBJ2-2; tentatively, D is TRBD2 (6 bases). Deletions cut 5 bases from V and 5 bases from J, with 15 bases between. This CDR3 comprises 15 residues. Looked up from germline, CDR1 is LNHDA and CDR2 is SQIVND (reference sequence). CDR3 loop: CASSLVSAGTGELFF. CDR3 DNA (partial): TGTGCCAGTAGTTTAGTCTCGGCGGGAACCGGGGAG.

This clone registers medium-sized by frequency. Incomplete CDR3 DNA: TGTGCCAGCAGTTCTCCTGGGGCGGTACTTACCTACGAG. Translated: CASSSPGAVLTYE. In full, the CDR3 is CASSSPGAVLTYEQYF. The chain uses TRBV6-2 or TRBV6-3 and TRBJ2-7; D may be TRBD1 (5 bases). The read ends 3 residues shy of where the CDR3 ends; the end is completed using the germline J gene. Germline lookup yields CDR1 MNHEY and CDR2 SVGEGT. The CDR3 is 16 amino acids. Trimming left V 4 bases short and J 2 bases short, with 18 bases between.

Concerning this clone: Read data end 3 residues before the CDR3 end; the end is taken from the germline J gene. The rearrangement joins TRBV18 to TRBJ2-7; TRBD1 is a possible D gene (6 bases). The CDR3 runs to 14 residues. Looked up from germline, CDR1 is KGHSH and CDR2 is LQKENI. The V end lost 2 bases, the J end lost 2 bases, and 10 bases lay between the germline ends. The DNA read from the CDR3 is TGTGCCAGCTCACCAAGGACAGAAGCCTACGAG. Encoded protein: CASSPRTEAYE. The CDR3, in full, reads CASSPRTEAYEQYF.

Turning to this clone: The missing CDR3 end, 3 residues past where the read stops, is filled in from the germline J gene. The chain is built from TRBV30 and TRBJ2-3; D gene ambiguous. The CDR3 totals 13 residues. CDR1 is GTSNPN, CDR2 SVGIG, per germline (reference sequence). The CDR3 bases that were read are TGTGCCTGGAGTGTACAGAGCAATCAGCCG. It specifies CAWSVQSNQP. Given in full, the CDR3 is CAWSVQSNQPQYF.

Remarks on this clone: From the germline J gene comes the end of the CDR3, since the read stops 3 residues before it. The gene calls are TRBV10-2 and TRBJ2-3, with D tentatively TRBD2 (6 bases). The V gene lost 4 bases and the J gene lost 6 bases, with 14 bases spanning the gap. Germline V gene lookup returns CDR1 WSHSY and CDR2 SAAADI. This CDR3 has 14 amino acids. Partial CDR3 DNA: TGCGCCAGCAGTGCTAGGGGAGGAGGCGATACG. It encodes CASSARGGGDT. The CDR3 as a whole reads CASSARGGGDTQYF.